Presented here are 18 T cell receptor beta chains from one specimen sequenced in a study of T cells in Graves' hyperthyroidism and ophthalmopathy (dated by TCRdb to between 2018 and 2021). The receptor library was made with multiplex PCR. The listed sequencing device is Illumina HiSeq 2000. The TCR beta CDR3 regions were amplified from the RNA transcripts. The TCR CDR3 was subjected to a first round of RT-PCR using the HTBI primer set and the Qiagen OneStep RT-PCR kit. TCRdb's own reprocessing of the public reads used fastp at Q25 and MiXCR and kept productive beta chains. Every CDR3 protein is listed once, alongside the most common genes and DNA of its rows. Within this sample are about 500,000 distinct CDR3 sequences, with roughly 18% of them counted one time only. The ten biggest clones cover 17% of the sample. The sample consisted of blood. Source of these receptors: a woman in her late teens or twenties with Graves' ophthalmopathy.

The CDR3 sequence: CASSLGGGAIQTQYF. The CDR3, as DNA: TGTGCCAGCAGCTTAGGTGGGGGGGCCATACAGACCCAGTACTTC. This rearrangement joins TRBV7-2 to TRBJ2-5; tentatively, D is TRBD2 (7 bases). With 1 base removed from V and 6 bases from J, the gap between germline ends came to 15 bases. The germline V gene encodes CDR1 SGHTA and CDR2 FQGNSA. This CDR3 spans 15 amino acids.

This clonotype was observed many times. The V call is TRBV3-1, the J call TRBJ2-7; 9 bases match TRBD1. The CDR3 is 15 residues long. V lost 2 bases and J lost 5; bases outside the gene matches: 7. CDR1 is LGHDT, CDR2 YNNKEL, per germline (reference sequence). The CDR3 nucleotides are TGTGCCAGCAGCCAAACCGGGACAGGGCCGGACGAGCAGTACTTC. Protein: CASSQTGTGPDEQYF.

This clonotype was observed at least ten times. The CDR3 sequence: CASSYELAGYNEQFF. The CDR3 region has the DNA TGTGCCAGCTCCTACGAGCTAGCGGGCTACAATGAGCAGTTCTTC. This rearrangement joins TRBV12-3 or TRBV12-4 to TRBJ2-1, with 8 bases identical to TRBD2. The CDR3 spans 15 residues. The V and J ends lost 8 bases and 3 bases, in that order; junction bases with no gene match: 9.

Ten or more counts support this clonotype. The chain has TRBV14 and TRBJ2-1, with D possibly matching TRBD2 (6 bases). The CDR3 totals 17 residues. CDR1 SGHDN and CDR2 FVKESK come from the germline V gene. V was shortened by 0 bases and J by 2 bases, with 14 bases between the two germline ends. This chain's CDR3 is CASSQDGVAATYNEQFF. The CDR3 DNA follows: TGTGCCAGCAGCCAAGATGGGGTAGCGGCGACCTACAATGAGCAGTTCTTC.

The sample holds a few counts of this clonotype. J is TRBJ2-1 and V is TRBV15; 10 bases agree with TRBD2. There are 19 residues in the CDR3. Germline V gene data show CDR1 as LNHNV and CDR2 as YYDKDF (reference sequence). Unmatched junction bases numbered 13, after V lost 3 bases and J lost 2 bases. The CDR3 region has the DNA TGTGCCACCAGCAGTGAGGGGGTAGCGGGAGGTAGTACCTACAATGAGCAGTTCTTC. This sequence encodes CATSSEGVAGGSTYNEQFF.

This clonotype was counted between two and nine times. The chain uses TRBV19 and TRBJ1-2, with D perhaps TRBD1 (5 bases). This CDR3 has 15 residues. With 3 bases removed from V and 4 bases from J, the gap between germline ends came to 15 bases. Germline V CDR1 and CDR2: LNHDA, SQIVND (reference sequence). The CDR3 nucleotides are TGTGCCAGTAGTATTTGGGGACTCCCGGGCTATGGCTACACCTTC. This sequence encodes CASSIWGLPGYGYTF.

This clonotype was counted ten times or more. V usage is TRBV28 and J usage is TRBJ2-7, with 10 nucleotides matching TRBD1. The CDR3 covers 15 residues. Germline loops: CDR1 MDHEN, CDR2 SYDVKM. J gave up 3 bases and V 7 bases, and 9 bases lay outside the gene matches. CDR3 coding DNA: TGTGCCAGCACTCAGCCAGGGACAGGGGACTACGAGCAGTACTTC. Translating gives CASTQPGTGDYEQYF.

The J gene is TRBJ1-2, the V gene TRBV5-1, with TRBD1 matching over 8 bases. Per the germline V gene, CDR1 is SGHRS and CDR2 is YFSETQ. CDR3 length equals 13 residues. V was pared by 4 bases and J by 6 bases, with 5 bases of the junction left unmatched. Here the CDR3 DNA reads TGCGCCAGCAGCCCGGGACAGGTGGATGGCTACACCTTC. Residues: CASSPGQVDGYTF.

The rearrangement joins TRBV20-1 to TRBJ2-7; D unclear. CDR1 is DFQATT, CDR2 SNEGSKA, per germline (reference sequence). The CDR3 totals 12 residues. Trimming stripped 4 bases from V and 0 bases from J, with 7 bases between. This CDR3 is CSANPHSYEQYF. Written as DNA, the CDR3 is TGCAGTGCTAACCCTCACTCCTACGAGCAGTACTTC.

This clonotype was observed many times. The chain couples TRBV30 to TRBJ2-3; 9 bases match TRBD1. Germline V CDR1 and CDR2: GTSNPN, SVGIG (reference sequence). The CDR3 length is 15 residues. J gave up 2 bases and V 0 bases, and 3 bases lay outside the gene matches. CDR3: CAWSVRDRDTDTQYF. CDR3 DNA sequence: TGTGCCTGGAGTGTAAGGGACAGGGACACAGATACGCAGTATTTT.

In its sample, this clonotype was seen a few times. J is TRBJ1-5 and V is TRBV7-3; D remains unclear. V was shortened by 2 bases and J by 0 bases, with 11 bases between the two germline ends. The CDR3 spans 16 residues. Germline loops: CDR1 SGHTA, CDR2 FQGTGA. The CDR3 loop reads CASSLYRGYSNQPQHF. CDR3 DNA sequence: TGTGCCAGCAGCTTATATCGGGGATATAGCAATCAGCCCCAGCATTTT.

V gene TRBV19 combines with J gene TRBJ1-1, with D uncertain. V lost 5 bases and J lost 0, with 16 bases in between. Germline CDR1 is LNHDA and CDR2 is SQIVND (reference sequence). The CDR3 loop spans 16 amino acids. The CDR3 reads CASSPLPGNMNTEAFF. DNA for the CDR3: TGTGCCAGTAGTCCTCTTCCGGGCAACATGAACACTGAAGCTTTCTTT.

This clonotype came up many times. The chain employs TRBV12-3 or TRBV12-4 and TRBJ2-2; 10 nucleotides align to TRBD2. The CDR3 covers 17 residues. Trimming at V came to 4 bases and at J to 7 bases, leaving 12 bases not matched to a gene. The CDR3 reads CASSSSGLAGVIGELFF. The CDR3 DNA sequence: TGTGCCAGCAGTTCGTCGGGGCTAGCGGGAGTTATCGGGGAGCTGTTTTTT.

The chain employs TRBV29-1 and TRBJ2-7; TRBD1 might be the D (6 bases). The ends were cut back, 0 bases at V and 1 base at J, with 7 bases in the middle. The CDR3 has 13 amino acids. Germline CDR1 is SQVTM and CDR2 is ANQGSEA. This CDR3 is CSVEDGQSYEQYF. Written as DNA, the CDR3 is TGCAGCGTTGAAGATGGACAGTCCTACGAGCAGTACTTC.

This clonotype was seen repeatedly, ten times or more. The genes are TRBV12-3 or TRBV12-4 and TRBJ1-1; D is perhaps TRBD1 (6 bases). The length of the CDR3 is 14 residues. V gave up 7 bases and J gave up 4 bases, with 16 bases separating them. The CDR3 protein is CASTLKGGGTEAFF. The CDR3 nucleotides read TGTGCCAGCACTTTGAAGGGGGGAGGCACTGAAGCTTTCTTT.

The CDR3 DNA follows: TGTGCCAGCAGCCTTACACAGGGTTCCAAGCAGTTCTTC. Translated, it gives CASSLTQGSKQFF. V and J are TRBV11-2 and TRBJ2-1; a weak D match, TRBD1 (6 bases). There are 13 residues in the CDR3. The V end lost 5 bases, the J end lost 11 bases, and 16 bases lay between the germline ends. CDR1 SGHAT and CDR2 FQNNGV come from the germline V gene.

There are a few counts of this clonotype. This chain connects TRBV5-1 to TRBJ1-2; no firm D call. Looked up from germline, CDR1 is SGHRS and CDR2 is YFSETQ. The CDR3 is made up of 14 amino acids. V was cut by 4 bases and J by 4 bases, with 14 bases left in between. The CDR3, as DNA: TGCGCCAGCAGCCCCACCCCACGGGGCTATGGCTACACCTTC. This encodes CASSPTPRGYGYTF.

This clonotype was seen more than once but under ten times. The chain combines TRBV25-1 with TRBJ2-1; the match to TRBD2 covers 16 bases. Looked up from germline, CDR1 is MGHDK and CDR2 is SYGVNS. V lost 6 bases to trimming and J lost 7 bases; unmatched junction nucleotides: 12. CDR3 length: 18 amino acids. CDR3 sequence reads: CASRPGLAGGGLGNEQFF. The CDR3 DNA is TGTGCCAGCAGACCGGGACTAGCGGGAGGGGGCTTAGGTAATGAGCAGTTCTTC.